This TCR beta chain was observed in a study of T cells in Graves' hyperthyroidism and ophthalmopathy. Those patients with uncontrolled infection, other autoimmune disease, pregnancy or lactation were excluded. Trimming left V 6 bases short and J 6 bases short, with 16 bases between. CDR1 and CDR2 (germline): MDHEN, SYDVKM. This CDR3 is built from 14 residues. This clonotype occurred many times. Its target is unknown. RNA transcripts provided the source from which TCR beta CDR3 regions were amplified. The HTBI set primed first-round TCR CDR3 RT-PCR. A single record per CDR3 protein comes from TCRdb applying MiXCR to the multiplex PCR reads. The data hold a few hundred thousand distinct CDR3 sequences, with approximately 15% observed a single time. Whole-study findings and limits: Expanded thyroid clonotypes (above 0.001) were mostly also found in blood.

This TCR was recovered from a woman aged 18 to 35 with Graves' hyperthyroidism. The chain has TRBV28 and TRBJ2-3; D gene unclear. The sequenced material came from blood. The CDR3 sequence is CASSPMGYEDTQYF. Here the CDR3 DNA reads TGTGCCAGCAGCCCGATGGGCTACGAGGATACGCAGTATTTT. The full variable domain, in which reference TRBV28 and TRBJ2-3 provide the parts outside the CDR3, is DVKVTQSSRYLVKRTGEKVFLECVQDMDHENMFWYRQDPGLGLRLIYFSYDVKMKEKGDIPEGYSVSREKKERFSLILESASTNQTSMYLCASSPMGYEDTQYFGPGTRLTVL.